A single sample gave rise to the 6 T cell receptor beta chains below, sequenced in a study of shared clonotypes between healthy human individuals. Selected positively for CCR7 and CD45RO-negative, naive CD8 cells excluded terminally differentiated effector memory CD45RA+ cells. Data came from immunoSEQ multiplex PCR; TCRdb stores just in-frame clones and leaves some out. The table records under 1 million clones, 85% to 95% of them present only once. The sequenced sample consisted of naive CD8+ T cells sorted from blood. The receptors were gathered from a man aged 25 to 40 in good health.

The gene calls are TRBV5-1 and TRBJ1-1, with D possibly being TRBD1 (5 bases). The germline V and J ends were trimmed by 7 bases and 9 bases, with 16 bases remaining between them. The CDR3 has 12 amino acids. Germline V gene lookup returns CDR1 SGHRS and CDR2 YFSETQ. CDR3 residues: CASGLRAGKAFF. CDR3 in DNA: TGCGCCAGCGGCCTGAGGGCAGGGAAAGCTTTCTTT. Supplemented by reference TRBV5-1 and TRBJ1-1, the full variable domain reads KAGVTQTPRYLIKTRGQQVTLSCSPISGHRSVSWYQQTPGQGLQFLFEYFSETQRNKGNFPGRFSGRQFSNSRSEMNVSTLELGDSALYLCASGLRAGKAFFGQGTRLTVV.

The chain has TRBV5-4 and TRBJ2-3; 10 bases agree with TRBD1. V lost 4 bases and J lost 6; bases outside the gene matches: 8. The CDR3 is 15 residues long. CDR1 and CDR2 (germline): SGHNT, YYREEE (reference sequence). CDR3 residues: CASSHTGTGVDTQYF. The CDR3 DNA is TGTGCCAGCAGCCACACCGGGACAGGGGTCGATACGCAGTATTTT.

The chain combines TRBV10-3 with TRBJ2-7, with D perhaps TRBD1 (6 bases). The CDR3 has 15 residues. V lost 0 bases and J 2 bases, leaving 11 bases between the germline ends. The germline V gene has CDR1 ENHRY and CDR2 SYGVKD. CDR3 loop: CAISESNRDPYEQYF. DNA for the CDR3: TGTGCCATCAGTGAGTCAAACAGGGATCCCTACGAGCAGTACTTC.

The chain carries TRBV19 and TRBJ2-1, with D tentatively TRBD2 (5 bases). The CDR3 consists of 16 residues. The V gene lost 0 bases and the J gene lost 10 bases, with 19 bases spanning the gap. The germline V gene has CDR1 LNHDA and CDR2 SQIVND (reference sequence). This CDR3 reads CASSIDLFGKGREQFF. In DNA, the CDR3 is TGTGCCAGTAGTATAGATCTATTTGGGAAAGGGAGAGAGCAGTTCTTC. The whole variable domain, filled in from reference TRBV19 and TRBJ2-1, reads DGGITQSPKYLFRKEGQNVTLSCEQNLNHDAMYWYRQDPGQGLRLIYYSQIVNDFQKGDIAEGYSVSREKKESFPLTVTSAQKNPTAFYLCASSIDLFGKGREQFFGPGTRLTVL.

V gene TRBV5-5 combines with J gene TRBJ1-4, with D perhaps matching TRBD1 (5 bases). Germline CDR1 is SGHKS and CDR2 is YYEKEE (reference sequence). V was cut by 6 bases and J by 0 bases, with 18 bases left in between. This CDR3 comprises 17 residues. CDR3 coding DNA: TGTGCCAGCACTCTCCGGGGCCGGATGACAACTAATGAAAAACTGTTTTTT. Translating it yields CASTLRGRMTTNEKLFF.

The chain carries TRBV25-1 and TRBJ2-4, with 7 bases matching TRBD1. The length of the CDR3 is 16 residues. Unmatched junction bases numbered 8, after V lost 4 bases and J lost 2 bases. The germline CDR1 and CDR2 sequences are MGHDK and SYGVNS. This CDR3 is CASSGDRELSKNIQYF. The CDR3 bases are TGTGCCAGCAGTGGCGACAGGGAGTTGTCCAAAAACATTCAGTACTTC. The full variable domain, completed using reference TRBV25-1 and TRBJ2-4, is EADIYQTPRYLVIGTGKKITLECSQTMGHDKMYWYQQDPGMELHLIHYSYGVNSTEKGDLSSESTVSRIRTEHFPLTLESARPSHTSQYLCASSGDRELSKNIQYFGAGTRLSVL.